Listed below are T cell receptor beta chains from one sample, sequenced in a study of beta chain features in type 1 diabetes. The table came from immunoSEQ multiplex PCR; TCRdb's copy has only in-frame clones and leaves some out. The profile shows more than 120,000 clones, under 11% of them singletons. The sample comprised naive CD4+ T cells from blood. Source of these receptors: a man aged 18 to 30 in good health. The CDR3 runs from the conserved cysteine through the conserved F or W.

v_call cdr3_aa
TRBV28 CASSARQGADYGYTF
TRBV5-8 CASSSYLGTDTQYF
TRBV10-2 CASTGLAGRYEQYF
TRBV6-6 CASSYTRGYEQYF
TRBV4-2 CASSQGLAGELFF
TRBV19 CASSQTGGGFYEQYF
TRBV4-3 CASSNSAANTGELFF
TRBV19 CASRDQGYEQYF
TRBV4-3 CASSQRQGGWPKNIQYF
TRBV4-1 CASSQVKTGSLKDEQYF
TRBV7-7 CASSISGGASQETQYF
TRBV30 CAWSVRGSSYNEQFF
TRBV7-9 CASSLESGVGSPLHF
TRBV28 CASSPGTGSNSPLHF
TRBV5-1 CASSLGTGGLEQFF
TRBV2 CASSDQGAPGNTIYF
TRBV30 CAWTPGEAFNYGYTF
TRBV6-6 CASSYRDSSGKLFF
TRBV6-5 CASRGQALTEAFF
TRBV4-2 CASSQDRFTGELFF
TRBV6-1 CASNPGTTDEKLFF
TRBV5-8 CASSLQGLYGYTF
TRBV6-5 CASSYLPGDSNQPQHF
TRBV9 CASSATGTTYEQYF
TRBV7-2 CASLAGGGDTQYF
TRBV11-2 CASSRQGADIQYF
TRBV6-5 CASRKGGQLYEQYF
TRBV11-2 CASRSGTGNQPQHF
TRBV5-1 CASSLGGTGAYEQYF
TRBV7-2 CASRLTGQGYTF
TRBV28 CASSAPSGEYNEQFF
TRBV28 CASSSTVDTQYF
TRBV6-1 CASSGPSSPLHF
TRBV15 CATSRAIAGLETQYF
TRBV6-6 CASHGETSSYNEQFF
TRBV7-7 CASSLSGTGINEQFF
TRBV19 CASTSGGTPYGYTF